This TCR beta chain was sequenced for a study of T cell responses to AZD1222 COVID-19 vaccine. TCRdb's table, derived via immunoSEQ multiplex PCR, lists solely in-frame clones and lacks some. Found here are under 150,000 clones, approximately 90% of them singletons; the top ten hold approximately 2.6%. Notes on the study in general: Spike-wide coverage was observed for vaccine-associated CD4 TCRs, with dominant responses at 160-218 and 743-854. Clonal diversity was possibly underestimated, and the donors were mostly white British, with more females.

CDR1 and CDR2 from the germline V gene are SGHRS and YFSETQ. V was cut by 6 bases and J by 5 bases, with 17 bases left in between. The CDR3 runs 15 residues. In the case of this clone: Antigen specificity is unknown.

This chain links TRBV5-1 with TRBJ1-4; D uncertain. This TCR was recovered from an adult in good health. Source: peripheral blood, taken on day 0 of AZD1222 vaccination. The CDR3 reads CASTMGLGLNEKLFF. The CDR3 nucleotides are TGCGCCAGCACCATGGGGTTGGGGTTGAATGAAAAACTGTTTTTT.